This paragraph covers one TCR beta chain sequence. This CDR3 spans 13 amino acids. Germline loops: CDR1 SGHTA, CDR2 FQGTGA. V was shortened by 1 base and J by 7 bases, with 8 bases between the two germline ends. In terms of age and location, participants ranged from roughly 18 to 90 years and lived in approximately 24 US areas. In the original workflow: Amplified reference gene primers provided the basis for estimating nucleated cell counts. Libraries were prepared by immunoSEQ multiplex PCR; TCRdb keeps only in-frame clonotypes and omits some of them. V and J calls and clone size are given by that table; D and trimming were obtained from the DNA. Seen here are approximately 270,000 clones, around 89% observed once, and the top ten hold roughly 4.3%. This sample stems from a study of blood T cell repertoires in COVID-19. Overall study: There were acute and convalescent COVID-19 samples, and they came from the United States, Italy and Spain. PBMCs, B-cell-depleted T cells, or T cells were the source of the cDNA or gDNA that made up the material.

The chain uses TRBV7-3 and TRBJ2-1; D is uncertain. This clonotype was obtained from a young woman with acute COVID-19. Source material: PBMCs or T cells enriched from blood (not recorded which). The chain's CDR3 is CASSLSRENEQFF. The DNA for the CDR3 is TGTGCCAGCAGCTTAAGTCGAGAGAATGAGCAGTTCTTC.